The clone carrying this TCR beta chain was detected ten times or more. Its specificity is not known. This sample was included in a study of T cells after yellow fever vaccination. Study-level information: The fractions with low cell numbers were processed using SMART-Seq v4 Ultra Low Input. Study conclusions and caveats: Researchers noted that a small share of clonotypes showed up in both CD4 and CD8 compartments.

It was through 5'RACE template switching that TCR cDNA was made, with a universal primer site and UMIs added. TCRdb itself ran the 5' RACE reads through MiXCR, one entry per CDR3 protein. The repertoire holds under 300,000 distinct CDR3 sequences, less than 8.5% seen once, with about 0.9% in the top ten. Germline CDR1 is SGHTA and CDR2 is FQGNSA. The CDR3 is made up of 15 amino acids. Trimming cost V 5 bases and J 0 bases; bases outside gene matches: 3. The chain has TRBV7-2 and TRBJ2-3, with TRBD2 matching over 9 bases. The TCR comes from a man aged 30 to 39 who received the YFV17D yellow fever vaccine. Sequences were derived from CD4+ T cells sorted from PBMCs, sampled 15 days after the yellow fever booster vaccination. The CDR3: CASSTSGGSTDTQYF. The CDR3 region has the DNA TGTGCCAGCAGCACGAGCGGGGGGAGCACAGATACGCAGTATTTT. The full variable domain, rest sourced from reference TRBV7-2 and TRBJ2-3, is GAGVSQSPSNKVTEKGKDVELRCDPISGHTALYWYRQSLGQGLEFLIYFQGNSAPDKSGLPSDRFSAERTGGSVSTLTIQRTQQEDSAVYLCASSTSGGSTDTQYFGPGTRLTVL.